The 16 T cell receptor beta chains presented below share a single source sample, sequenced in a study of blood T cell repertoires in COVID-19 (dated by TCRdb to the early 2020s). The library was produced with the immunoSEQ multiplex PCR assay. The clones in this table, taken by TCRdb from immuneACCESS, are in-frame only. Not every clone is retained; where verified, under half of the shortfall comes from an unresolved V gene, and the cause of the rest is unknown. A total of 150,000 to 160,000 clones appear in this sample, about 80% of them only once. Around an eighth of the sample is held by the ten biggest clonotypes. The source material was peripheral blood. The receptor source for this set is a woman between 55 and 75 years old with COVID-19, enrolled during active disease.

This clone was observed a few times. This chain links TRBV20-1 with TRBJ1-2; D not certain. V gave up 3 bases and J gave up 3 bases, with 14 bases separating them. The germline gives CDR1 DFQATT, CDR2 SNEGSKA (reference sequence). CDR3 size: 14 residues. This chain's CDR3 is CSASRPTDYYGYTF. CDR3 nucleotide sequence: TGCAGTGCTAGTCGGCCAACAGATTACTATGGCTACACCTTC.

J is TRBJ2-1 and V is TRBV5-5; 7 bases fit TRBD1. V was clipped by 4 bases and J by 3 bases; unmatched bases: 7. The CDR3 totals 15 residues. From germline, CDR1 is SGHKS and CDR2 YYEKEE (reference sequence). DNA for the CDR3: TGTGCCAGCAGCCCGGGACAGAGAAACTACAATGAGCAGTTCTTC. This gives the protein CASSPGQRNYNEQFF.

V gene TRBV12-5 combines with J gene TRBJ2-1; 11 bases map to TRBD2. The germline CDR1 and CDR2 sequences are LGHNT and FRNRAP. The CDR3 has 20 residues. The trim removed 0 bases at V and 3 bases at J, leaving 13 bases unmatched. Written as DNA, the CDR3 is TGTGCTAGTGGTTTGGTACTGAGGTCTAGCGGGGGGTCACTCTACAATGAGCAGTTCTTC. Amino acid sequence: CASGLVLRSSGGSLYNEQFF.

The CDR3 sequence is CAWSVAVNTEAFF. CDR3 DNA sequence: TGTGCCTGGAGTGTTGCAGTGAACACTGAAGCTTTCTTT. This sequence joins TRBV30 and TRBJ1-1; unclear D gene. V was clipped by 0 bases and J by 0 bases, with 5 bases between them. The CDR3 runs to 13 residues. CDR1 is GTSNPN and CDR2 is SVGIG in the germline V gene (reference sequence). Supplemented by reference TRBV30 and TRBJ1-1, the full variable domain reads SQTIHQWPATLVQPVGSPLSLECTVEGTSNPNLYWYRQAAGRGLQLLFYSVGIGQISSEVPQNLSASRPQDRQFILSSKKLLLSDSGFYLCAWSVAVNTEAFFGQGTRLTVV.

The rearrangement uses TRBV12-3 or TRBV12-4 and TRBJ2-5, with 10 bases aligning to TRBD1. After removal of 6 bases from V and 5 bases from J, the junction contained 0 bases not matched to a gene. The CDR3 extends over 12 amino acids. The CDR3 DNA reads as TGTGCCAGCAGGGACAGGGGGGAGACCCAGTACTTC. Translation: CASRDRGETQYF.

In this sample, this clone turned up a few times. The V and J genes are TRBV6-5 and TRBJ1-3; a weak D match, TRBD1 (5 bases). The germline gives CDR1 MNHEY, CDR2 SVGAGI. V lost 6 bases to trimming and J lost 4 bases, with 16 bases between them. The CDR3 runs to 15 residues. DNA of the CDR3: TGTGCCAGCAGCGCGGGGCCCGATGCCGGAAACACCATATATTTT. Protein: CASSAGPDAGNTIYF.

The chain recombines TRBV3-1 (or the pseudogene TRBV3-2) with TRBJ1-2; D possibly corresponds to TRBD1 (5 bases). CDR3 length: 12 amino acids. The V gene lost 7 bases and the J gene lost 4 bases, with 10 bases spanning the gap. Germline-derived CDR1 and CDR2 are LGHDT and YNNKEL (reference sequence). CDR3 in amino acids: CASNRRGYGYTF. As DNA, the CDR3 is TGTGCCAGCAACAGGCGCGGCTATGGCTACACCTTC.

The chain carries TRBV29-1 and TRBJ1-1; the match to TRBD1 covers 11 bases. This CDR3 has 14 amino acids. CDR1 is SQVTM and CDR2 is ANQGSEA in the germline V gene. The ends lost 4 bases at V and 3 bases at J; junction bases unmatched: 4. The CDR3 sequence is CSVGTGGEYTEAFF. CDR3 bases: TGCAGCGTTGGGACAGGGGGCGAGTACACTGAAGCTTTCTTT.

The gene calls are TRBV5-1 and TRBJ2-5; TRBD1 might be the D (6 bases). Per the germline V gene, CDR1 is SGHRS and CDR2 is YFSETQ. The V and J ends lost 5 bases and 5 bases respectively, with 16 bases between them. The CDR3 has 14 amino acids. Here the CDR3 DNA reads TGCGCCAGCAGTTCCACAGGGTTGAGGGAGACCCAGTACTTC. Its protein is CASSSTGLRETQYF.

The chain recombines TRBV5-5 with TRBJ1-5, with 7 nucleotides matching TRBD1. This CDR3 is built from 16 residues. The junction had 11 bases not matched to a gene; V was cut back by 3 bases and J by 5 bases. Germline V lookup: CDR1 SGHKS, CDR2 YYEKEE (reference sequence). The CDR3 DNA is TGTGCCAGCAGCTCGGCGTCCGGGACAGCAGATCAGCCCCAGCATTTT. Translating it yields CASSSASGTADQPQHF. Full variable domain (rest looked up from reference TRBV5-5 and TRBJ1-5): DAGVTQSPTHLIKTRGQQVTLRCSPISGHKSVSWYQQVLGQGPQFIFQYYEKEERGRGNFPDRFSARQFPNYSSELNVNALLLGDSALYLCASSSASGTADQPQHFGDGTRLSIL.

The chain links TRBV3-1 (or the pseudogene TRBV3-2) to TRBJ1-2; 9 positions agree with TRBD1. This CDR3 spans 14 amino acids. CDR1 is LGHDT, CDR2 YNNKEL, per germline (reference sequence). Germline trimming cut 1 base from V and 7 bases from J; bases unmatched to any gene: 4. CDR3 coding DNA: TGTGCCAGCAGCCAAGGGACAGGGGTCGGTGGCTACACCTTC. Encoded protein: CASSQGTGVGGYTF.

The CDR3 protein is CASRERTGTPSGNSPLHF. CDR3 in DNA: TGCGCCAGCCGGGAAAGGACAGGGACCCCTTCTGGGAATTCACCCCTCCACTTT. This chain joins TRBV5-1 and TRBJ1-6; TRBD1 agrees at 8 bases. The CDR3 runs 18 residues. CDR1 and CDR2 from the germline V gene are SGHRS and YFSETQ. V dropped 7 bases and J dropped 7; count of bases not matched to a gene: 19.

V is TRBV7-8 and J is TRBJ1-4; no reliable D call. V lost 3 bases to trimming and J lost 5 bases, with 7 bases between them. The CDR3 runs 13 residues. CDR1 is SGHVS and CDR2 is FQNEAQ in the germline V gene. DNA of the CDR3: TGTGCCAGCAGCTTGGGAGGGAATGAAAAACTGTTTTTT. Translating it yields CASSLGGNEKLFF.

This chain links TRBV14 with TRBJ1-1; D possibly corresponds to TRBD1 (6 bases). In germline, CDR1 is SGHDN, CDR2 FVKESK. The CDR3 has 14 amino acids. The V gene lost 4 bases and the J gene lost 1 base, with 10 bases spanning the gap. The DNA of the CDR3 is TGTGCCAGCAGCCCCACGACAGGGAACACTGAAGCTTTCTTT. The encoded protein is CASSPTTGNTEAFF. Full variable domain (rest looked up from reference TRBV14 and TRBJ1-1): EAGVTQFPSHSVIEKGQTVTLRCDPISGHDNLYWYRRVMGKEIKFLLHFVKESKQDESGMPNNRFLAERTGGTYSTLKVQPAELEDSGVYFCASSPTTGNTEAFFGQGTRLTVV.

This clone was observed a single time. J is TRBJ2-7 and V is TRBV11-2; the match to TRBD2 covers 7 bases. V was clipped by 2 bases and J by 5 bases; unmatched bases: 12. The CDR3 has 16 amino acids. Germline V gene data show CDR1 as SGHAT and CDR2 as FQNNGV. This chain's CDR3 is CASSLKGRLAPNEQYF. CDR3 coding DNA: TGTGCCAGCAGCTTAAAAGGTCGACTAGCCCCAAACGAGCAGTACTTC.

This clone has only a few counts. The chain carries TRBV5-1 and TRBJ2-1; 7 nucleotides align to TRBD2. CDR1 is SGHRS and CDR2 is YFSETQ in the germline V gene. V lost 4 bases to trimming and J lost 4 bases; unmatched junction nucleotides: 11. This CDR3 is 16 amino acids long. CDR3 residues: CASSRGWQGGYNEQFF. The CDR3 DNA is TGCGCCAGCAGCAGAGGGTGGCAGGGAGGGTACAATGAGCAGTTCTTC.